One sample yielded the 11 T cell receptor beta chains listed below, sequenced in a study of cytomegalovirus exposure and HLA in healthy donors. 13 Jbeta primers and 60 Vbeta primers were used for the PCR. TCRdb's table, derived via immunoSEQ multiplex PCR, lists solely in-frame clones and lacks some. The data contain some 110,000 clones, approximately 11% of them seen just once; the ten biggest clones take up approximately 15%. The sequenced material came from PBMCs. The receptors derive from a man aged 35-49 years in good health and CMV-seropositive.

This clone was seen a few times. The chain joins TRBV7-3 to TRBJ2-3; 12 bases map to TRBD2. The V gene's germline CDR1 is SGHTA and CDR2 FQGTGA. V lost 6 bases to trimming and J lost 2 bases; unmatched junction nucleotides: 6. The CDR3 extends over 16 amino acids. The CDR3 region is CASSLAGGRNTDTQYF. The CDR3 DNA reads TGTGCCAGCAGTCTAGCGGGAGGGCGAAACACAGATACGCAGTATTTT.

This clone has a handful of counts. V gene TRBV5-1 combines with J gene TRBJ2-7; possibly TRBD1 for D (5 bases). CDR1 is SGHRS, CDR2 YFSETQ, per germline. Trimming removed 4 bases at V and 4 bases at J, with 12 bases between. The CDR3 sequence is 13 residues long. The CDR3, as DNA: TGCGCCAGCAGCGGCGATAGGGGTTACGAGCAGTACTTC. This gives the protein CASSGDRGYEQYF.

A few counts support this clone. The V and J genes are TRBV5-1 and TRBJ2-7, with TRBD1 matching 7 bases. CDR3 length: 14 residues. J lost 2 bases, V lost 0 bases, and 2 bases had no gene match. In germline, CDR1 is SGHRS, CDR2 YFSETQ. The CDR3 sequence: CASSLVQGTYEQYF. DNA for the CDR3: TGCGCCAGCAGCTTGGTACAGGGGACCTACGAGCAGTACTTC.

This clone was seen more than once but under ten times. The chain has TRBV5-4 and TRBJ1-1; unclear D gene. V gave up 4 bases and J gave up 5 bases, with 9 bases separating them. The germline V gene encodes CDR1 SGHNT and CDR2 YYREEE (reference sequence). CDR3 length: 12 amino acids. CDR3 nucleotide sequence: TGTGCCAGCAGCCCAGGTGGAACTGAAGCTTTCTTT. It yields the protein CASSPGGTEAFF.

The gene calls are TRBV6-5 and TRBJ1-6; tentative D call: TRBD1 (5 bases). V lost 0 bases, J lost 8 bases, and 11 bases lay in between. Germline-derived CDR1 and CDR2 are MNHEY and SVGAGI. The CDR3 is made up of 15 amino acids. For the CDR3, the DNA is TGTGCCAGCAGTTACTCCATACAGGTCGATTCACCCCTCCACTTT. Translated, it gives CASSYSIQVDSPLHF.

This chain uses TRBV28 with TRBJ2-7, with a possible D match to TRBD1 (5 bases). Germline CDR1 is MDHEN and CDR2 is SYDVKM. The CDR3 is 11 amino acids. The V and J ends lost 3 bases and 6 bases respectively, with 6 bases between them. CDR3 protein: CASSFRVEQYF. The CDR3 DNA reads TGTGCCAGCAGTTTCAGGGTCGAGCAGTACTTC.

This chain links TRBV15 with TRBJ2-2, with TRBD1 identical over 10 bases. Germline values: CDR1 LNHNV, CDR2 YYDKDF (reference sequence). CDR3 size: 15 residues. Losses at the gene ends were 5 bases for V and 7 bases for J; bases not matched to a gene: 7. CDR3 DNA sequence: TGTGCCACCAGCCGGGGGACAGGGGAGATCGGGGAGCTGTTTTTT. Its protein is CATSRGTGEIGELFF.

This clone was picked up a small number of times. Since a much larger clone is just one base distant, this may be a read error. V usage is TRBV4-1 and J usage is TRBJ2-2, with TRBD2 as a possible D gene (6 bases). Germline V gene sequence: CDR1 MGHRA, CDR2 YSYEKL. The length of the CDR3 is 14 residues. Trimming cost V 8 bases and J 4 bases, with 14 bases left between them. The CDR3 DNA reads TGCGCCAGCCGCCCGGGGGATTCCACCGGGGAGCTGTTTTTT. This translates into CASRPGDSTGELFF.

This sequence joins TRBV5-8 and TRBJ1-5; maybe TRBD1 (5 bases). Germline assignment: CDR1 SGHTS and CDR2 YDEGEE. CDR3 length: 17 amino acids. Trimming removed 0 bases from V and 4 bases from J, with 17 bases in between. The CDR3 nucleotides read TGTGCCAGCAGCTTGGCCTTAGGACAAAGGGCGAATCAGCCCCAGCATTTT. Residues: CASSLALGQRANQPQHF. Full variable domain (outside the CDR3, taken from reference TRBV5-8 and TRBJ1-5): EAGVTQSPTHLIKTRGQQATLRCSPISGHTSVYWYQQALGLGLQFLLWYDEGEERNRGNFPPRFSGRQFPNYSSELNVNALELEDSALYLCASSLALGQRANQPQHFGDGTRLSIL.

V is TRBV28 and J is TRBJ2-2; 8 bases line up with TRBD2. Germline CDR1 MDHEN, CDR2 SYDVKM. CDR3 length: 18 residues. J lost 12 bases, V lost 5 bases, and 23 bases had no gene match. CDR3 sequence (DNA): TGTGCCAGCAGTACCTTGGGACTAGTATATCCAATTTACCCAAAGCTGTTTTTT. Translation: CASSTLGLVYPIYPKLFF.

This rearrangement joins TRBV5-1 to TRBJ1-2; 9 bases fit TRBD1. V trimming: 0 bases; J trimming: 3 bases; junction bases outside the gene matches: 9. Germline V gene sequence: CDR1 SGHRS, CDR2 YFSETQ. CDR3 length: 17 amino acids. The CDR3 sequence: CASSLGPGQGYDYGYTF. The DNA of the CDR3 is TGCGCCAGCAGCTTGGGACCAGGACAGGGGTATGACTATGGCTACACCTTC.